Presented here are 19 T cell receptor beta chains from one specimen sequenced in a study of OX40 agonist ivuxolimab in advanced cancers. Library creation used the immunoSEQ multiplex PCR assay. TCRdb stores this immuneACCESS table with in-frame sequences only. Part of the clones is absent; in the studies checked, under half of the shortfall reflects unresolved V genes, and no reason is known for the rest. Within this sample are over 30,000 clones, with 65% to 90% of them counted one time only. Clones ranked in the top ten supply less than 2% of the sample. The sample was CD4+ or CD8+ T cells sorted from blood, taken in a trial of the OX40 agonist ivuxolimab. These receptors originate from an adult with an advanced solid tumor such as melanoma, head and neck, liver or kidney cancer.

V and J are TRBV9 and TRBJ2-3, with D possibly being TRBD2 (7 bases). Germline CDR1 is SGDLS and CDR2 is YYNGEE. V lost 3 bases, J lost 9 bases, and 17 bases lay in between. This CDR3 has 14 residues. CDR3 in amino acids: CASSARGASGTQYF. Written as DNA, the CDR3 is TGTGCCAGCAGCGCACGGGGGGCCTCCGGAACGCAGTATTTT.

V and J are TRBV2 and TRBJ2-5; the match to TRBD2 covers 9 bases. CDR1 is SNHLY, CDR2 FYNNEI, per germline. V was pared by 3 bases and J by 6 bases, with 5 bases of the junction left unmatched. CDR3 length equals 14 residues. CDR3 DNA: TGTGCCAGCAGTGATTTAGCGGGGGCCAAGACCCAGTACTTC. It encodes CASSDLAGAKTQYF. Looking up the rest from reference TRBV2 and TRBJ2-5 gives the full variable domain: EPEVTQTPSHQVTQMGQEVILRCVPISNHLYFYWYRQILGQKVEFLVSFYNNEISEKSEIFDDQFSVERPDGSNFTLKIRSTKLEDSAMYFCASSDLAGAKTQYFGPGTRLLVL.

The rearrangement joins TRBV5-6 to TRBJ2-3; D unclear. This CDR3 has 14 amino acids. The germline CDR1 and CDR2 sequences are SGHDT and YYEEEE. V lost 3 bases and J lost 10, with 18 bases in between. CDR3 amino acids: CASSSPQPWIAQYF. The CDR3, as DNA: TGTGCCAGCAGCTCGCCCCAGCCCTGGATCGCGCAGTATTTT.

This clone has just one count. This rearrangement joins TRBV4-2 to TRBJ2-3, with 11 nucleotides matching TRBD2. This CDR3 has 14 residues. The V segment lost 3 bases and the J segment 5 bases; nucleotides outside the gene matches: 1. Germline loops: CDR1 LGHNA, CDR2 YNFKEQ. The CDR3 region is CASSQLAGGDTQYF. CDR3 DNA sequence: TGTGCCAGCAGCCAGCTAGCGGGGGGAGATACGCAGTATTTT.

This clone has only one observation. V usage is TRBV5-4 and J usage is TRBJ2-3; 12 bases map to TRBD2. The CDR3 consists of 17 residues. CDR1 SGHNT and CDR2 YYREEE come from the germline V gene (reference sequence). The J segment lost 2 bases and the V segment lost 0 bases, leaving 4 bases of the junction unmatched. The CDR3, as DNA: TGTGCCAGCAGCTTGGGTCTAGCGGGGGGGGCCACAGATACGCAGTATTTT. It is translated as CASSLGLAGGATDTQYF.

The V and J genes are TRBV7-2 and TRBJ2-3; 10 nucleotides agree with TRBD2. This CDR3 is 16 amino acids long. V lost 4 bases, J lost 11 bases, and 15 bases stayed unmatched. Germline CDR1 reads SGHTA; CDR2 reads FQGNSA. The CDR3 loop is CASSSGGSGGTWGQYF. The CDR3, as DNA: TGTGCCAGCAGCTCAGGCGGTAGCGGGGGGACCTGGGGGCAGTATTTT.

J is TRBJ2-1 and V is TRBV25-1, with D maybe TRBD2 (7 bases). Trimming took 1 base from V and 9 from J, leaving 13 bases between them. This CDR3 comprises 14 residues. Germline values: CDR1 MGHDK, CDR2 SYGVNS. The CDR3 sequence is CASSEFGGQGEQFF. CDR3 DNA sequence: TGTGCCAGCAGTGAATTCGGGGGGCAGGGTGAGCAGTTCTTC.

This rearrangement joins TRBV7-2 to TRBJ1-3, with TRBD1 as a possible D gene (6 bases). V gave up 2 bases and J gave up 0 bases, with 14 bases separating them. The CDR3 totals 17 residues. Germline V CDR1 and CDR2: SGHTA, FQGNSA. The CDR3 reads CASSLWGGRGSGNTIYF. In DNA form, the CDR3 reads TGTGCCAGCAGCTTATGGGGGGGCAGAGGCTCTGGAAACACCATATATTTT.

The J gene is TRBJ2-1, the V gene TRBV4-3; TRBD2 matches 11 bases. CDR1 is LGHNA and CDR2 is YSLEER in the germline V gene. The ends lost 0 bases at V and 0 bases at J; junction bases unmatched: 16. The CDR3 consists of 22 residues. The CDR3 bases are TGCGCCAGCAGCCAAGAGTGGTTGGCGTCACTAGCGGGGGAAGGCTCCTACAATGAGCAGTTCTTC. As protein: CASSQEWLASLAGEGSYNEQFF.

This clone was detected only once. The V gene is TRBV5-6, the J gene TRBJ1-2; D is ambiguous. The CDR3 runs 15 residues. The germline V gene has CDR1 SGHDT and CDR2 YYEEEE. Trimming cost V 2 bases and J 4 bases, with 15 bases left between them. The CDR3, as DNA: TGTGCCAGCAGCTTAAGAATGGGAATACTCTATGGCTACACCTTC. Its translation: CASSLRMGILYGYTF.

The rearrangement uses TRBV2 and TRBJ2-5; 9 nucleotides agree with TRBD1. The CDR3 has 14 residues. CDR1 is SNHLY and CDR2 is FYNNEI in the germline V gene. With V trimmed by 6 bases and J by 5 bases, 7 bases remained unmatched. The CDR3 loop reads CASSADRGGETQYF. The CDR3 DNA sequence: TGTGCCAGCAGCGCGGACAGGGGAGGGGAGACCCAGTACTTC.

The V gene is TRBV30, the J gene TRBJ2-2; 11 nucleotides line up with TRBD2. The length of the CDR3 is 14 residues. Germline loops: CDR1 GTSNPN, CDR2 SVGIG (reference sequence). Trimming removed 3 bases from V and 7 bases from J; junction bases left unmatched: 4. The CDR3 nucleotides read TGTGCCTGGAGGACTAGCGGGGAGGGCGGGGAGCTGTTTTTT. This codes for CAWRTSGEGGELFF.

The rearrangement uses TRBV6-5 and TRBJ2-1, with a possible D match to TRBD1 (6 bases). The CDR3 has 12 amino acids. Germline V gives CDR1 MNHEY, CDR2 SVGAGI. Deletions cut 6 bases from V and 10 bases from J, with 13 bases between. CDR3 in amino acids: CASRGDRREQFF. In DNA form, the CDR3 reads TGTGCCAGCAGGGGCGACAGGCGCGAGCAGTTCTTC.

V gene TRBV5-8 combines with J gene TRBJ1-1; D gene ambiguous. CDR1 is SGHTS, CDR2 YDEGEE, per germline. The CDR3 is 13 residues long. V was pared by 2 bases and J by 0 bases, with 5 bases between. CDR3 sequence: CASSLTLNTEAFF. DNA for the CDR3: TGTGCCAGCAGCTTAACATTGAACACTGAAGCTTTCTTT.

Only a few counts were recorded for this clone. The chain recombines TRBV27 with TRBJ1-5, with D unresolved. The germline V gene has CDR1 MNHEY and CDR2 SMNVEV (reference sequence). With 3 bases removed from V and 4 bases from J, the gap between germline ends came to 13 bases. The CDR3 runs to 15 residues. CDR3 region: CASSLSGGINQPQHF. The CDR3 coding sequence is TGTGCCAGCAGTTTGAGCGGAGGGATTAATCAGCCCCAGCATTTT.

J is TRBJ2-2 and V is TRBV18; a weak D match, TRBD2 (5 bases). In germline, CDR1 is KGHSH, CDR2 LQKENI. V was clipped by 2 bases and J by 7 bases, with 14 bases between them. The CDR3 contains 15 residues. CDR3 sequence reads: CASSPGRGEGGELFF. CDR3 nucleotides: TGTGCCAGCTCACCAGGCCGTGGAGAGGGCGGGGAGCTGTTTTTT. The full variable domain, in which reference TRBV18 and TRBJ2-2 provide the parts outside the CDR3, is NAGVMQNPRHLVRRRGQEARLRCSPMKGHSHVYWYRQLPEEGLKFMVYLQKENIIDESGMPKERFSAEFPKEGPSILRIQQVVRGDSAAYFCASSPGRGEGGELFFGEGSRLTVL.

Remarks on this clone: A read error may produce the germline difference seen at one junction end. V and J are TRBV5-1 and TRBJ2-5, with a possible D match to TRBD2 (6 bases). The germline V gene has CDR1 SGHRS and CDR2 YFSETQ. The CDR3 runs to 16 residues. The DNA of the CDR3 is TGTGCCAGCAGCTTGGCCATATGGCAGCGGAGGGGGACCCAGTACTTC. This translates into CASSLAIWQRRGTQYF.

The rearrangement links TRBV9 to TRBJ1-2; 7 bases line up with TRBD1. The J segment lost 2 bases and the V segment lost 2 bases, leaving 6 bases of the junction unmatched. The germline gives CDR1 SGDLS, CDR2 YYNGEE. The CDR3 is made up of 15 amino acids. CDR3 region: CASSVGTAENYGYTF. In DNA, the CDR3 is TGTGCCAGCAGCGTCGGGACAGCAGAGAACTATGGCTACACCTTC.

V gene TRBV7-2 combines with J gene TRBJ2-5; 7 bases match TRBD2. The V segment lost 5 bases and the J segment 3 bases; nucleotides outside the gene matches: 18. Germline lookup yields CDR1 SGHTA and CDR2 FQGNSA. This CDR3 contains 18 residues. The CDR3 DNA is TGTGCCAGCAGCCCGACGCCAGGGAAACTAGCGTATGAAGAGACCCAGTACTTC. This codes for CASSPTPGKLAYEETQYF.